Below, 15 T cell receptor beta chains from the same sample are listed, as sequenced in a study of response to subunit inactivated influenza vaccine. One entry per CDR3 protein results from TCRdb running MiXCR on the RT-PCR reads. The sample includes more than 450,000 distinct CDR3 sequences, around 8% of them seen just once. The sequencing used PBMCs from blood, collected about 23 months after vaccination. The receptors come from a man aged 45 to 70 who received an inactivated influenza vaccine.

Comment on this clonotype: The junction shows a germline mismatch at one end, possibly a read error. The chain has TRBV20-1 and TRBJ2-4; tentatively, D is TRBD2 (7 bases). This CDR3 has 14 amino acids. Germline CDR1 reads DFQATT; CDR2 reads SNEGSKA (reference sequence). CDR3 region: CSAGERGGKNIQYF. In nucleotides, the CDR3 is TGCAGTGCTGGAGAAAGGGGGGGCAAAAACATTCAGTACTTC.

The V gene is TRBV27, the J gene TRBJ2-2, with 12 bases that match TRBD1. CDR3 length: 20 amino acids. With 5 bases clipped from V and 6 bases from J, the junction kept 19 bases outside the gene matches. Germline loops: CDR1 MNHEY, CDR2 SMNVEV (reference sequence). The CDR3 nucleotides read TGTGCCAGCAGTCCGGGACAGGGGGCGATGGTTATGTTCTTTGCCGGGGAGCTGTTTTTT. It codes for CASSPGQGAMVMFFAGELFF.

The V gene is TRBV4-1, the J gene TRBJ1-3; 7 nucleotides line up with TRBD1. CDR3 length equals 18 residues. V dropped 4 bases and J dropped 0; count of bases not matched to a gene: 12. Germline assignment: CDR1 MGHRA and CDR2 YSYEKL. CDR3 coding DNA: TGCGCCAGCAGCCTCGACAGGGAACCCAGTCTCTCTGGAAACACCATATATTTT. It is translated as CASSLDREPSLSGNTIYF.

This clonotype was counted a few times. The CDR3 DNA sequence: TGCGCCAGCAGCCGTGGGACAGCGTATAATTCACCCCTCCACTTT. This encodes CASSRGTAYNSPLHF. The chain employs TRBV5-1 and TRBJ1-6, with 7 positions matching TRBD1. This CDR3 has 15 amino acids. Germline V gene sequence: CDR1 SGHRS, CDR2 YFSETQ. The junction had 5 bases not matched to a gene; V was cut back by 4 bases and J by 4 bases.

The chain has TRBV20-1 and TRBJ2-1, with TRBD2 matching 7 bases. The V gene end was trimmed by 0 bases and the J gene end by 15 bases; junction bases not matched to a gene: 8. Looked up from germline, CDR1 is DFQATT and CDR2 is SNEGSKA (reference sequence). The CDR3 has 12 residues. CDR3 protein: CSARDGGGLGFF. The CDR3 DNA sequence: TGCAGTGCTAGAGATGGGGGGGGACTTGGGTTCTTC.

In its sample, this clonotype was seen a few times. The chain links TRBV12-3 or TRBV12-4 to TRBJ2-3; D possibly corresponds to TRBD2 (6 bases). This CDR3 spans 15 amino acids. With 5 bases removed from V and 2 bases from J, the gap between germline ends came to 14 bases. The DNA for the CDR3 is TGTGCCAGCAGTGAAACCCGGGGGTACACAGATACGCAGTATTTT. This gives the protein CASSETRGYTDTQYF.

This clonotype appeared many times. V gene TRBV19 combines with J gene TRBJ2-5, with D uncertain. Trimming removed 5 bases from V and 5 bases from J, with 12 bases in between. This CDR3 spans 13 amino acids. From germline, CDR1 is LNHDA and CDR2 SQIVND (reference sequence). The CDR3 spells CASSSPGRETQYF. CDR3 DNA sequence: TGTGCCAGTAGTTCGCCGGGTCGGGAGACCCAGTACTTC.

V is TRBV10-2 and J is TRBJ1-6, with a tentative D call TRBD1 (5 bases). Trimming shortened V by 0 bases and J by 4 bases, and 22 bases separated the two germline ends. Germline V gene sequence: CDR1 WSHSY, CDR2 SAAADI. The CDR3 sequence is 20 residues long. CDR3 sequence (DNA): TGCGCCAGCAGTGAGTCGGGGGTCACCCCTAAGCAGATTTATAATTCACCCCTCCACTTT. Translating gives CASSESGVTPKQIYNSPLHF.

This clonotype was seen many times. V is TRBV3-1 and J is TRBJ1-1; no definite D call. The V gene lost 4 bases and the J gene lost 4 bases, with 13 bases spanning the gap. CDR1 is LGHDT and CDR2 is YNNKEL in the germline V gene (reference sequence). The CDR3 has 14 amino acids. CDR3 region: CASSPSLVGTEAFF. CDR3 bases: TGTGCCAGCAGCCCCTCTCTAGTGGGCACTGAAGCTTTCTTT.

The chain employs TRBV29-1 and TRBJ2-1; tentative D call: TRBD1 (6 bases). Germline lookup yields CDR1 SQVTM and CDR2 ANQGSEA. The V end lost 4 bases, the J end lost 10 bases, and 20 bases lay between the germline ends. This CDR3 contains 14 residues. CDR3: CSVVQGTAYGEQFF. The CDR3 nucleotides are TGCAGCGTTGTTCAGGGGACGGCCTATGGGGAGCAGTTCTTC.

At least ten counts were recorded for this clonotype. The rearrangement joins TRBV12-3 or TRBV12-4 to TRBJ1-5; TRBD1 aligns across 8 bases. With 10 bases clipped from V and 3 bases from J, the junction kept 8 bases outside the gene matches. The CDR3 extends over 14 amino acids. As DNA, the CDR3 is TGTGCCACCACACAGGGGGAGTACAATCAGCCCCAGCATTTT. Protein: CATTQGEYNQPQHF.

This clonotype was seen more than once but under ten times. The rearrangement uses TRBV4-3 and TRBJ1-1; 7 nucleotides line up with TRBD1. V lost 4 bases to trimming and J lost 1 base; unmatched junction nucleotides: 6. CDR3 length equals 15 residues. Germline V gene sequence: CDR1 LGHNA, CDR2 YSLEER. The CDR3 bases are TGCGCCAGCAGCCTCTTATCAGGGGGGAACACTGAAGCTTTCTTT. The encoded protein is CASSLLSGGNTEAFF.

This clonotype was found a few times. The V and J genes are TRBV20-1 and TRBJ2-3, with TRBD1 identical over 8 bases. CDR1 and CDR2 (germline): DFQATT, SNEGSKA (reference sequence). This CDR3 contains 15 residues. After removal of 6 bases from V and 1 base from J, the junction contained 9 bases not matched to a gene. CDR3 region: CSAIDRGWGTDTQYF. CDR3 DNA: TGCAGTGCAATTGACAGGGGCTGGGGCACAGATACGCAGTATTTT.

This clonotype occurred a few times. The V gene is TRBV11-2, the J gene TRBJ1-4; 7 positions match TRBD1. This CDR3 region has 15 residues. V dropped 5 bases and J dropped 2; count of bases not matched to a gene: 5. Germline CDR1 SGHAT, CDR2 FQNNGV. CDR3 protein: CASSPTGWTNEKLFF. CDR3 sequence (DNA): TGTGCCAGCAGCCCGACAGGGTGGACTAATGAAAAACTGTTTTTT.

This clonotype turned up a few times. This chain links TRBV10-3 with TRBJ2-1; perhaps TRBD1 as D (5 bases). Trimming removed 11 bases from V and 3 bases from J, with 17 bases in between. This CDR3 has 14 amino acids. Germline lookup yields CDR1 ENHRY and CDR2 SYGVKD. The CDR3 DNA sequence: TGTGCCGCCCAGGGTGGCCAGTTCTACAATGAGCAGTTCTTC. Its protein is CAAQGGQFYNEQFF.